What follows describes a single T cell receptor (beta chain). Sequenced by immunoSEQ multiplex PCR; TCRdb stores in-frame clones only, minus some. The sample holds more than 250,000 clones, over 90% seen once. The sample is drawn from a study of T cell responses to AZD1222 COVID-19 vaccine. The CDR3 length is 15 residues. Germline V gene lookup returns CDR1 MDHEN and CDR2 SYDVKM. V was cut by 3 bases and J by 0 bases, with 11 bases left in between. The starting material was peripheral blood, obtained on day 0 of AZD1222 vaccination. The chain employs TRBV28 and TRBJ1-2; the D is unclear. This TCR derives from an adult in good health. CDR3 loop: CASSLGTEANYGYTF. CDR3 coding DNA: TGTGCCAGCAGTTTGGGCACCGAAGCTAACTATGGCTACACCTTC.